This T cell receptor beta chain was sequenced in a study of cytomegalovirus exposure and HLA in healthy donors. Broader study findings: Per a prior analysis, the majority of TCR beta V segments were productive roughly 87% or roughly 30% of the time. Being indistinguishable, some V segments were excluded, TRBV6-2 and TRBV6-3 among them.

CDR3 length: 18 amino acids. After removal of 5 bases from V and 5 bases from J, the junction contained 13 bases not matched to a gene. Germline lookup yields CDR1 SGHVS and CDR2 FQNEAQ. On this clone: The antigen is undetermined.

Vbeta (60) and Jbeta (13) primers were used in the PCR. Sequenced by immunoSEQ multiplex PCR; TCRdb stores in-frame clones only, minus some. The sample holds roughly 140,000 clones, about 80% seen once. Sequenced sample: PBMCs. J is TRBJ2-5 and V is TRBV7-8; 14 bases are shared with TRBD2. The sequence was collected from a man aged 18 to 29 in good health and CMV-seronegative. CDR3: CASSPPGTSGSRRETQYF. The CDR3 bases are TGTGCCAGCAGCCCTCCCGGGACTAGCGGGAGTAGGCGGGAGACCCAGTACTTC. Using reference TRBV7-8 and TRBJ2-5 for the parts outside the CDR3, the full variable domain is GAGVSQSPRYKVAKRGQDVALRCDPISGHVSLFWYQQALGQGPEFLTYFQNEAQLDKSGLPSDRFFAERPEGSVSTLKIQRTQQEDSAVYLCASSPPGTSGSRRETQYFGPGTRLLVL.